This is a list of T cell receptor beta chains from one sample in a study of technical replicates of blood from several donors. The method was immunoSEQ multiplex PCR; TCRdb's version includes in-frame clones alone and lacks a portion of them. The sample records roughly 100,000 clones, approximately 95% being singletons. Material for sequencing was T cells isolated from PBMCs. The receptor set was obtained from a human donor in good health. Each CDR3 is given with its conserved first and last residue. D genes are given only for firm matches. Where a row states a size, it is once, few, many or the class of an expanded clone; other rows omit it.

j_call: TRBJ2-7
d_call: NA
v_call: TRBV2
clone_size: NA
cdr3_nt: TGTGCCAGCAGGACGACAGGGAGGACCTACGAGCAGTACTTC
cdr3_aa: CASRTTGRTYEQYF

j_call: TRBJ1-3
d_call: TRBD1
v_call: TRBV29-1
clone_size: NA
cdr3_nt: TGCAGCGTAGGAACAGGGGGCACTGGAAACACCATATATTTT
cdr3_aa: CSVGTGGTGNTIYF

j_call: TRBJ2-1
d_call: NA
v_call: TRBV15
clone_size: once
cdr3_nt: TGTGCCACCTTTGATAGATATGAGCAGTTCTTC
cdr3_aa: CATFDRYEQFF

j_call: TRBJ2-5
d_call: TRBD2
v_call: TRBV12-5
clone_size: NA
cdr3_nt: TGTGCTAGTGGAACCGGGACTAGCGGGCCGCAGGAGACCCAGTACTTC
cdr3_aa: CASGTGTSGPQETQYF

j_call: TRBJ2-3
d_call: TRBD2
v_call: TRBV7-3
clone_size: NA
cdr3_nt: TGTGCCAGCAGCTTAGGGACTAGCGGGAGGGCGGATACGCAGTATTTT
cdr3_aa: CASSLGTSGRADTQYF

j_call: TRBJ1-2
d_call: TRBD1
v_call: TRBV4-3
clone_size: NA
cdr3_nt: TGCGCCAGCAGCCAAGATTTTACGCCTACAGGGGGCTATGGCTACACCTTC
cdr3_aa: CASSQDFTPTGGYGYTF

j_call: TRBJ2-7
d_call: TRBD2
v_call: TRBV29-1
clone_size: NA
cdr3_nt: TGCAGCGTTCTGGGCGGGAGCTCCTACGAGCAGTACTTC
cdr3_aa: CSVLGGSSYEQYF

j_call: TRBJ2-7
d_call: TRBD1
v_call: TRBV10-3
clone_size: NA
cdr3_nt: TGTGCCACGGTTGCCGGGACAGGGGGCCTCGAGCAGTACTTC
cdr3_aa: CATVAGTGGLEQYF

j_call: TRBJ2-3
d_call: TRBD2
v_call: TRBV13
clone_size: NA
cdr3_nt: TGTGCCAGCAGCTTAGGAGAAGCGGGAGGGCCCTACTTCACAGATACGCAGTATTTT
cdr3_aa: CASSLGEAGGPYFTDTQYF

j_call: TRBJ2-7
d_call: TRBD2
v_call: TRBV25-1
clone_size: NA
cdr3_nt: TGTGCCAGCAGTGAATCCCTAGCGGGGGTTGGGGAGCAGTACTTC
cdr3_aa: CASSESLAGVGEQYF

j_call: TRBJ2-5
d_call: NA
v_call: TRBV5-4
clone_size: once
cdr3_nt: TGTGCCAGCAGCTCGGACATCTCAGGGGCCCAGTACTTC
cdr3_aa: CASSSDISGAQYF

j_call: TRBJ1-3
d_call: NA
v_call: TRBV7-2
clone_size: NA
cdr3_nt: TGTGCCAGCAGCTTAGGAGGCTCTGGAAACACCATATATTTT
cdr3_aa: CASSLGGSGNTIYF

j_call: TRBJ2-1
d_call: TRBD2
v_call: TRBV7-8
clone_size: NA
cdr3_nt: TGTGCCAGCAGCTTGGGACTAGCCGGCAACAATGAGCAGTTCTTC
cdr3_aa: CASSLGLAGNNEQFF

j_call: TRBJ2-7
d_call: TRBD1
v_call: TRBV4-2
clone_size: NA
cdr3_nt: TGTGCCAGCAGCCAAGGAAGACAGGGAGCTGACGAGCAGTACTTC
cdr3_aa: CASSQGRQGADEQYF

j_call: TRBJ1-1
d_call: NA
v_call: TRBV19
clone_size: few
cdr3_nt: TGTGCCAGTAGTACCCAGGGATTTCAAGCTTTCTTT
cdr3_aa: CASSTQGFQAFF

j_call: TRBJ1-2
d_call: NA
v_call: TRBV5-8
clone_size: NA
cdr3_nt: TGTGCCAGCAGCTTTAGAACCACTGGCTACACCTTC
cdr3_aa: CASSFRTTGYTF

j_call: TRBJ2-5
d_call: NA
v_call: TRBV7-6
clone_size: NA
cdr3_nt: TGTGCCAGCAGTCAGAAAGAGACCCAGTACTTC
cdr3_aa: CASSQKETQYF

j_call: TRBJ2-1
d_call: NA
v_call: TRBV7-9
clone_size: NA
cdr3_nt: TGTGCCAGCAGCCTGAGCTACAATGAGCAGTTCTTC
cdr3_aa: CASSLSYNEQFF

j_call: TRBJ1-5
d_call: TRBD1
v_call: TRBV4-1
clone_size: NA
cdr3_nt: TGCGCCAGCAGCCTTGGACAGGGGGAGATCAATCAGCCCCAGCATTTT
cdr3_aa: CASSLGQGEINQPQHF